Reported below is one TCR beta chain. Per the authors' pipeline: Amplification of reference gene primers was used by the study to estimate nucleated cell counts. The data were produced by immunoSEQ multiplex PCR, yet TCRdb's version contains in-frame clones alone and is incomplete. That table supplies the V and J calls and clone size; D and trimming were determined from the DNA. The sample has around 300,000 clones, around 90% seen once. The source of the sample is a study of blood T cell repertoires in COVID-19. On the study more broadly: Samples taken during acute and convalescent COVID-19 were collected in the United States, Italy and Spain. T cells, B-cell-depleted T cells, or PBMCs provided the cDNA or gDNA that served as material.

Germline V gene lookup returns CDR1 SGDLS and CDR2 YYNGEE. Trimming stripped 0 bases from V and 0 bases from J, with 7 bases between. The CDR3 has 15 amino acids. The sample taken for sequencing was peripheral blood. The sequence was collected from a man in his fifties or sixties with acute or convalescent COVID-19. V is TRBV9 and J is TRBJ1-3, with D unresolved. Here the CDR3 DNA reads TGTGCCAGCAGCGTAGATGAGGTCTCTGGAAACACCATATATTTT. Encoded protein: CASSVDEVSGNTIYF.